Below, one T cell receptor beta chain is given with its context. The antigen is not known. CDR1 is LNHDA and CDR2 is SQIVND in the germline V gene (reference sequence). With V trimmed by 4 bases and J by 0 bases, 4 bases remained unmatched. The CDR3 loop spans 16 amino acids. This entry is derived from a study of shared clonotypes between healthy human individuals. Study-wide results and caveats: Specimens sampled were limited to blood, with tissue repertoires likely differing.

Each replicate PCR on the sorted subsets used approximately 200 ng DNA (about 30,000 T cell genomes). In the study's own analysis: Junction-only sequences without quality scores came from ImmunoSEQ, so filtering differed. Measured with immunoSEQ multiplex PCR; TCRdb has only the in-frame clones, and not every one. For V, J and clone size, that table is used; D and trimming come from the DNA. The sample consists of about 710,000 clones, about two thirds of them appearing once. Sequencing was performed on memory CD4+ T cells sorted from blood. Subset reported: CD45RA-negative fraction. V usage is TRBV19 and J usage is TRBJ2-3; 10 bases are a match to TRBD2. The sequence was collected from a woman aged 25 to 39 in good health. CDR3 protein: CASSTLAGVSTDTQYF. The CDR3 DNA reads as TGTGCCAGTAGTACCCTAGCGGGAGTCAGCACAGATACGCAGTATTTT.